This T cell receptor beta chain was obtained from a study of early T cells in non-severe SARS-CoV-2 infection. For the study at large: Alpha and beta chains were unpaired, from unsorted whole-blood bulk RNA.

Germline V lookup: CDR1 SGHTA, CDR2 FQGTGA. This CDR3 spans 15 amino acids. V was clipped by 5 bases and J by 0 bases, with 11 bases between them. TCRdb recomputed calls from the 5' RACE reads with MiXCR, one row per CDR3 protein. The repertoire consists of about 56,000 distinct CDR3 sequences, with about 10% occurring once and the leading ten covering over 5%. The sample holds many counts of this clonotype. The specimen sequenced was whole blood. V and J are TRBV7-3 and TRBJ2-1, with D possibly TRBD1 on 6 matching bases. The sequence was collected from an adult who was a healthcare worker with PCR-confirmed SARS-CoV-2 infection or an uninfected control (not recorded which). CDR3 nucleotide sequence: TGTGCCAGCAGCCCGGGACATAACTCCTACAATGAGCAGTTCTTC. It encodes CASSPGHNSYNEQFF. Supplemented by reference TRBV7-3 and TRBJ2-1, the full variable domain reads GAGVSQTPSNKVTEKGKYVELRCDPISGHTALYWYRQSLGQGPEFLIYFQGTGAADDSGLPNDRFFAVRPEGSVSTLKIQRTERGDSAVYLCASSPGHNSYNEQFFGPGTRLTVL.